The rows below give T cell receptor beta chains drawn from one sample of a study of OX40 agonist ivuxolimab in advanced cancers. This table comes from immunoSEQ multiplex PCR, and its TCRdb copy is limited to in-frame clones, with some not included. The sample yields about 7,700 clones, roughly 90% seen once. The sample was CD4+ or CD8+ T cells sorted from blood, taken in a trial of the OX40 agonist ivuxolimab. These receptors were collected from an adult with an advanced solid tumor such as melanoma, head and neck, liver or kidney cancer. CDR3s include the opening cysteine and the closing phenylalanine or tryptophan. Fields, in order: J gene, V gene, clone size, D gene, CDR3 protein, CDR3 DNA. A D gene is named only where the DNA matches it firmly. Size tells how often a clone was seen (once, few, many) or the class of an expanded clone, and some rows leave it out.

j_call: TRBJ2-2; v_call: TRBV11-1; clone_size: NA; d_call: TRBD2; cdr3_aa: CASSRWGGDTGELFF; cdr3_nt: TGTGCCAGCAGCCGTTGGGGGGGTGACACCGGGGAGCTGTTTTTT
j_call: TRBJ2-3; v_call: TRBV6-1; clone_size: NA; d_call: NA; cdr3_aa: CASSDRTASTDTQYF; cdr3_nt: TGTGCCAGCAGCGACCGGACAGCTAGCACAGATACGCAGTATTTT
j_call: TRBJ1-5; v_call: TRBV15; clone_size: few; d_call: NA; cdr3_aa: CATSRAGDSNQPQHF; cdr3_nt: TGTGCCACCAGCAGAGCGGGAGATAGCAATCAGCCCCAGCATTTT
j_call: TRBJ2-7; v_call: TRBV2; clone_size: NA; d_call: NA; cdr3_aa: CASSPGAVEQYF; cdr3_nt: TGTGCCAGCAGCCCGGGAGCCGTCGAGCAGTACTTC
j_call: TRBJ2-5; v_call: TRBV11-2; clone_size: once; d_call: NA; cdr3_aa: CASSLVGAEQETQYF; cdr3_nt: TGTGCCAGCAGCTTAGTAGGAGCGGAACAAGAGACCCAGTACTTC
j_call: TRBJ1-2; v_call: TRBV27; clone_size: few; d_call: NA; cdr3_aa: CASLPLGGDVYGYTF; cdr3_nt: TGTGCCAGCCTCCCATTGGGAGGCGATGTCTATGGCTACACCTTC
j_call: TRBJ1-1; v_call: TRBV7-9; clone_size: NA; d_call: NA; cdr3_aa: CASSLAENTEAFF; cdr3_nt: TGTGCCAGCAGCTTAGCGGAGAACACTGAAGCTTTCTTT
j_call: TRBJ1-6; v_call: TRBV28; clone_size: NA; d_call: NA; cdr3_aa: CASTTTGEGRNSPLHF; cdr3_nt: TGTGCCAGCACCACCACCGGGGAAGGAAGAAATTCACCCCTCCACTTT
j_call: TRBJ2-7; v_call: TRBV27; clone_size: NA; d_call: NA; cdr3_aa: CASSSWRKNYEQYF; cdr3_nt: TGTGCCAGCAGTTCCTGGAGGAAGAACTACGAGCAGTACTTC
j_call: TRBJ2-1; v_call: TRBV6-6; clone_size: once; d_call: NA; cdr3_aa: CASSPSDGNEQFF; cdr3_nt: TGTGCCAGCAGTCCAAGTGACGGCAATGAGCAGTTCTTC
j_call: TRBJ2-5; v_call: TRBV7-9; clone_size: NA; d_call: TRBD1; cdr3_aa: CASSLGDRGLRETQYF; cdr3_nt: TGTGCCAGCAGCTTAGGGGACAGGGGGCTGAGGGAGACCCAGTACTTC
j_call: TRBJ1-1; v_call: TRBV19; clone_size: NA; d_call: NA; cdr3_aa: CASSVGTLNTEAFF; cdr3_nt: TGTGCCAGTAGTGTCGGGACATTGAACACTGAAGCTTTCTTT
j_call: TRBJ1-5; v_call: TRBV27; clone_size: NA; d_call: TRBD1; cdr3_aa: CASRGQANQPQHF; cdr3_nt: TGTGCCAGCAGAGGACAGGCTAATCAGCCCCAGCATTTT
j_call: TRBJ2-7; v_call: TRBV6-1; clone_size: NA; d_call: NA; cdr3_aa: CASSLRQGGYEQYF; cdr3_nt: TGTGCCAGCAGCCTTAGACAGGGAGGCTACGAGCAGTACTTC
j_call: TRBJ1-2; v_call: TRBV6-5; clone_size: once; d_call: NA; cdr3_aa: CASSYSTGYGYTF; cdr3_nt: TGTGCCAGCAGTTACTCGACAGGTTATGGCTACACCTTC
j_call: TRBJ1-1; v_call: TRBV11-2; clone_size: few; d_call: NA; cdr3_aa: CASSLRGVTEAFF; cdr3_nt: TGTGCCAGCAGCTTACGGGGGGTAACTGAAGCTTTCTTT
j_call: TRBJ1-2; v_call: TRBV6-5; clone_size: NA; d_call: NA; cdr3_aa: CASSYDGQGLYGYTF; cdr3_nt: TGTGCCAGCAGTTACGATGGGCAGGGTCTGTATGGCTACACCTTC
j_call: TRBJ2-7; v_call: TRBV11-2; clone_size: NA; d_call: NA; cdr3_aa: CASRNLKGPNEQYF; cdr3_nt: TGTGCCAGCAGAAACCTAAAGGGGCCCAACGAGCAGTACTTC
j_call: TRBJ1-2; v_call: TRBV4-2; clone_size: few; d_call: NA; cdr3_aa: CASSQETGNSNYGYTF; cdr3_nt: TGTGCCAGCAGCCAAGAAACAGGGAACTCTAACTATGGCTACACCTTC
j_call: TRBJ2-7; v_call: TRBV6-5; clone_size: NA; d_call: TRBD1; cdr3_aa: CASSLDRGLEQYF; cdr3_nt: TGTGCCAGCAGTTTGGACAGGGGGCTCGAGCAGTACTTC
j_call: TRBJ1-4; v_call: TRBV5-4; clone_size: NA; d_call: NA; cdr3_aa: CASSSVDDEKLFF; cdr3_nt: TGTGCCAGCAGTTCGGTAGACGATGAAAAACTGTTTTTT
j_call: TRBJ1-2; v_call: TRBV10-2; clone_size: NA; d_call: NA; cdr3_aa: CASSGTRDAGYTF; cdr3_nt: TGCGCCAGCAGCGGGACTAGGGACGCTGGCTACACCTTC
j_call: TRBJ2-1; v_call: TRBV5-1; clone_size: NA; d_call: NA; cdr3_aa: CASSLAPSSYNEQFF; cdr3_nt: TGCGCCAGCAGCTTGGCCCCGAGCTCCTACAATGAGCAGTTCTTC
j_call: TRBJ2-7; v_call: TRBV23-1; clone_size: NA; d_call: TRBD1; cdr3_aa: CASSQSRTGYEQYF; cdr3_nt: TGCGCCAGCAGTCAATCCCGGACAGGCTACGAGCAGTACTTC
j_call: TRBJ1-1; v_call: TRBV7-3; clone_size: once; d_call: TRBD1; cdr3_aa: CASSPDRVGEAFF; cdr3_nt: TGTGCCAGCAGCCCGGACAGGGTTGGTGAAGCTTTCTTT
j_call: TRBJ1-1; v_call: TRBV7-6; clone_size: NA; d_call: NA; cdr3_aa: CASSLDNNLEAFF; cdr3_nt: TGTGCCAGCAGCTTAGACAACAATCTCGAAGCTTTCTTT
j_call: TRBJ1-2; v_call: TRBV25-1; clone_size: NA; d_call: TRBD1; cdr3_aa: CASTRTGVYGYTF; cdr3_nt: TGTGCCAGCACCCGGACAGGGGTCTATGGCTACACCTTC
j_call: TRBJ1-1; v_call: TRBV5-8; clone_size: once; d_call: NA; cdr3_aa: CASSTQGNTEAFF; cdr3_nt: TGTGCCAGCAGCACACAGGGCAACACTGAAGCTTTCTTT
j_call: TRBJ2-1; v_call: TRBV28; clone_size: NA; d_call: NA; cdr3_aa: CASRIWGGSRDEQFF; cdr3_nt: TGTGCCAGCAGAATCTGGGGGGGCAGCCGGGATGAGCAGTTCTTC
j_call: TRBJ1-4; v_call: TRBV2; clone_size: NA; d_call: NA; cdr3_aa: CASSEFGQFNEKLFF; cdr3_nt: TGTGCCAGCAGTGAATTCGGGCAGTTTAATGAAAAACTGTTTTTT
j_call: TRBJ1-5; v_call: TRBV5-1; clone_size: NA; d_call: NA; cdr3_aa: CASSKPGPQHF; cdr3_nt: TGCGCCAGCAGCAAACCCGGGCCCCAGCATTTT
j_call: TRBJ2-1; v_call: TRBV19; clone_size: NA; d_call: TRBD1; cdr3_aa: CASSTTGGRGNEQFF; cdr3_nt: TGTGCCAGTAGTACTACAGGGGGCAGGGGCAATGAGCAGTTCTTC
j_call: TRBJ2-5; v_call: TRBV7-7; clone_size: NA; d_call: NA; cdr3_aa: CASSPSGMGETQYF; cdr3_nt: TGTGCTAGCAGCCCCTCGGGGATGGGGGAGACCCAGTACTTC
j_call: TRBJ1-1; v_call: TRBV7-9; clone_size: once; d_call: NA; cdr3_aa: CASSFEWGAFF; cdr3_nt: TGTGCCAGCAGCTTTGAGTGGGGAGCTTTCTTT
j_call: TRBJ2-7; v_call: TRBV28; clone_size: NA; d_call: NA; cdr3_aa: CASSFSEYPLEQYF; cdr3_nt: TGTGCCAGCAGCTTCAGTGAATACCCGCTGGAGCAGTACTTC
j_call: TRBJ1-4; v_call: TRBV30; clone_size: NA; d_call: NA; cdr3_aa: CAWSTLTGLNEKLFF; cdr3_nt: TGTGCCTGGAGTACCCTTACAGGGTTGAATGAAAAACTGTTTTTT
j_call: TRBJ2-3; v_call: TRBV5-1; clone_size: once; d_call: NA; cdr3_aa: CASSLVRENPQYF; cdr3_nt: TGCGCCAGCAGCTTGGTTCGGGAGAATCCGCAGTATTTT
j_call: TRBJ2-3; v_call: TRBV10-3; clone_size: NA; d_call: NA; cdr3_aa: CAISEPRDPDTQYF; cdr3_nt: TGTGCCATCAGTGAACCGCGGGACCCAGATACGCAGTATTTT
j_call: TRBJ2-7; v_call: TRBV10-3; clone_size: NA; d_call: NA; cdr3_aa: CAISGDKNYEQYF; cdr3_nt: TGTGCCATCAGTGGTGACAAGAACTACGAGCAGTACTTC
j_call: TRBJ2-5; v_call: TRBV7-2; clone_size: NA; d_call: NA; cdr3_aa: CASSPMGGPETQYF; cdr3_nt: TGTGCCAGCAGCCCGATGGGGGGGCCAGAGACCCAGTACTTC
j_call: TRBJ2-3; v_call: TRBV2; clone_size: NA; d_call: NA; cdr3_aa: CASSFTDTQYF; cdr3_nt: TGTGCCAGCAGTTTTACAGATACGCAGTATTTT
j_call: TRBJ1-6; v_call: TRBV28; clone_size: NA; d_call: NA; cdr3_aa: CASSLLGGQRSDSPLHF; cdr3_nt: TGTGCCAGCAGTTTATTGGGGGGTCAGCGTTCAGATTCACCCCTCCACTTT
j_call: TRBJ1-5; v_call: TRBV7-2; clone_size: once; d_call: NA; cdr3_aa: CASSFSRAFNQPQHF; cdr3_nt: TGTGCCAGCAGCTTCAGCCGGGCCTTCAATCAGCCCCAGCATTTT
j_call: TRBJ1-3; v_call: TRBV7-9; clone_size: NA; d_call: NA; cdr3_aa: CASSLTDLGSYSGNTIYF; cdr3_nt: TGTGCCAGCAGCTTAACGGACTTGGGATCCTACTCTGGAAACACCATATATTTT
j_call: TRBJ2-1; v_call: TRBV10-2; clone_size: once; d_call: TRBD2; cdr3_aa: CASSRLAGGNEQFF; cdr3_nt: TGCGCCAGCAGTCGACTAGCGGGAGGCAATGAGCAGTTCTTC
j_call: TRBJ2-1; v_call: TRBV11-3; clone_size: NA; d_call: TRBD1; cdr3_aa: CASSPRGQGVNEQFF; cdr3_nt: TGTGCCAGCAGCCCCCGGGGACAGGGGGTAAATGAGCAGTTCTTC
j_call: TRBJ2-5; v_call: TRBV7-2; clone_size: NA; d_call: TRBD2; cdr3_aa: CASSRGLLQETQYF; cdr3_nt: TGTGCCAGCAGCAGGGGACTACTCCAAGAGACCCAGTACTTC
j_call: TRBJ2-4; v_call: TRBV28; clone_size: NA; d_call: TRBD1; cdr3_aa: CASSPRGQAPPIQYF; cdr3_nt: TGTGCCAGCAGTCCCCGGGGACAGGCACCACCCATTCAGTACTTC
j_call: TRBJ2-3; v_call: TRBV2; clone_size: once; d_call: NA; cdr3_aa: CASSGHQVTDTQYF; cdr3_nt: TGTGCCAGCTCGGGACATCAGGTGACAGATACGCAGTATTTT
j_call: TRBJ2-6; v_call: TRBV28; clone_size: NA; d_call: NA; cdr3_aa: CASSLLYGANVLTF; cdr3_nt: TGTGCCAGCAGTTTACTCTACGGGGCCAACGTCCTGACTTTC
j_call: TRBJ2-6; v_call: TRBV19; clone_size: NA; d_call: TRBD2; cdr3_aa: CASKSAGGRAGANVLTF; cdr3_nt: TGTGCCAGTAAGTCGGCGGGAGGGCGTGCTGGGGCCAACGTCCTGACTTTC
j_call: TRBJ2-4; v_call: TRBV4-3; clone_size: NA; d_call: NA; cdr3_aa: CASSQDRRQGGNIQYF; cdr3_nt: TGCGCCAGCAGCCAAGACCGCCGGCAGGGCGGCAACATTCAGTACTTC
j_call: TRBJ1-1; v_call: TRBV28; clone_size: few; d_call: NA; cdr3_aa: CASSTGRGALGAFF; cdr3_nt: TGTGCCAGCAGCACGGGCCGAGGGGCCTTAGGAGCTTTCTTT
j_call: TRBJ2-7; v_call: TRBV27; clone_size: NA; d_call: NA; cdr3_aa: CASSFRGDTYEQYF; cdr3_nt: TGTGCCAGCAGTTTCAGAGGCGACACCTACGAGCAGTACTTC
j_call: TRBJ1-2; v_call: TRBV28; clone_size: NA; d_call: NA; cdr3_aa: CASSPQGYGYTF; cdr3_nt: TGTGCCAGCAGTCCGCAGGGCTATGGCTACACCTTC
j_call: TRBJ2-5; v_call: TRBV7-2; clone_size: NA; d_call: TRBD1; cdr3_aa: CASSFGQGRAQYF; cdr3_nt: TGTGCCAGCAGCTTTGGACAGGGAAGGGCCCAGTACTTC
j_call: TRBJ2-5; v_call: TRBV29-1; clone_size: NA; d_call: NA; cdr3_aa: CSGAGYQETQYF; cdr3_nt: TGCAGCGGGGCGGGATACCAAGAGACCCAGTACTTC
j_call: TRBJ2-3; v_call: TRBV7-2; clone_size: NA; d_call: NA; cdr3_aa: CASSLPGRTDTQYF; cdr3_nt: TGTGCCAGCAGCTTGCCGGGCCGCACAGATACGCAGTATTTT
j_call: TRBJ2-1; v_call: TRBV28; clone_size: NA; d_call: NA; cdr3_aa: CASSFSGARNEQFF; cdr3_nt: TGTGCCAGCAGCTTTTCAGGGGCGCGCAATGAGCAGTTCTTC
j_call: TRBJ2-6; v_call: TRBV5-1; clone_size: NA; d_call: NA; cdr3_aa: CASSPTAGSGDSGANVLTF; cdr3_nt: TGCGCCAGCAGCCCGACGGCAGGGTCCGGGGACTCTGGGGCCAACGTCCTGACTTTC